Sequencing of this T cell receptor (beta chain) was carried out in a study of beta chain features in type 1 diabetes. With V trimmed by 5 bases and J by 6 bases, 5 bases remained unmatched. Germline V gene data show CDR1 as MDHEN and CDR2 as SYDVKM. The CDR3 is made up of 14 amino acids. Sequencing targeted expressed TCRB transcripts, as all isolated RNA had been reverse transcribed. Some clones are missing from TCRdb's copy, which holds only in-frame ones; the method was immunoSEQ multiplex PCR. This table holds approximately 140,000 clones, 6.9% found once. Sequenced input: central memory CD4+ T cells from blood. The sequence derives from a woman in her twenties or thirties in good health. V and J are TRBV28 and TRBJ2-1, with 9 bases fitting TRBD2. CDR3 sequence reads: CASSRASGANEQFF. The CDR3 bases are TGTGCCAGCAGTAGAGCTAGCGGGGCCAATGAGCAGTTCTTC.